One sample yielded the 18 T cell receptor beta chains listed below, sequenced in a study of blood T cell repertoires in COVID-19. Here immunoSEQ multiplex PCR was the method, and the copy in TCRdb shows in-frame clones only, minus some. This sample has about 310,000 clones, with 85% to 90% found just once. What was sequenced was PBMCs or T cells enriched from blood (not recorded which). All receptors come from a woman aged 30 to 39 who had recovered from COVID-19.

V gene TRBV29-1 combines with J gene TRBJ2-3; D is perhaps TRBD1 (6 bases). This CDR3 has 16 residues. V lost 3 bases to trimming and J lost 2 bases, with 18 bases between them. Germline lookup yields CDR1 SQVTM and CDR2 ANQGSEA. The CDR3 DNA is TGCAGCGTTGATCTCGCAGGGGCAGATTACACAGATACGCAGTATTTT. Its protein is CSVDLAGADYTDTQYF.

The chain joins TRBV19 to TRBJ1-2; D is unclear. The CDR3 length is 16 residues. Germline CDR1 reads LNHDA; CDR2 reads SQIVND (reference sequence). The germline V and J ends were trimmed by 5 bases and 3 bases, with 19 bases remaining between them. CDR3 loop: CASSRWGEGGDYGYTF. As DNA, the CDR3 is TGTGCCAGTAGTCGATGGGGAGAAGGCGGTGACTATGGCTACACCTTC.

The chain has TRBV9 and TRBJ2-6; the D gene is possibly TRBD2 (5 bases). Germline lookup yields CDR1 SGDLS and CDR2 YYNGEE. Trimming stripped 4 bases from V and 3 bases from J, with 11 bases between. This CDR3 has 15 amino acids. CDR3 in amino acids: CASSPREGGANVLTF. CDR3 nucleotide sequence: TGTGCCAGCAGCCCCCGGGAAGGTGGGGCCAACGTCCTGACTTTC.

This clone is a singleton in its sample. The V gene is TRBV9, the J gene TRBJ2-5, with 9 bases identical to TRBD2. From germline, CDR1 is SGDLS and CDR2 YYNGEE. The CDR3 contains 16 residues. V lost 5 bases, J lost 5 bases, and 13 bases stayed unmatched. In DNA, the CDR3 is TGTGCCAGCAGTCTCTCGGTTGGCGGGAGGGTTGAGACCCAGTACTTC. Protein product: CASSLSVGGRVETQYF.

The chain couples TRBV28 to TRBJ1-2; 7 positions agree with TRBD1. With 3 bases clipped from V and 5 bases from J, the junction kept 9 bases outside the gene matches. The CDR3 runs 15 residues. CDR1 is MDHEN, CDR2 SYDVKM, per germline. The CDR3 nucleotides read TGTGCCAGCAGTTTTTTGACAGGGACCTATTATGGCTACACCTTC. Encoded protein: CASSFLTGTYYGYTF.

This clone was seen only once. V usage is TRBV7-2 and J usage is TRBJ1-2, with D uncertain. This CDR3 has 14 residues. V was pared by 2 bases and J by 7 bases, with 14 bases between. CDR1 and CDR2 (germline): SGHTA, FQGNSA. The CDR3 reads CASSLNGQVLGYTF. The CDR3, as DNA: TGTGCCAGCAGCTTAAATGGCCAGGTCCTTGGCTACACCTTC.

J is TRBJ1-2 and V is TRBV28, with 10 bases fitting TRBD1. Germline V gene sequence: CDR1 MDHEN, CDR2 SYDVKM. This CDR3 region has 14 residues. Trimming cost V 8 bases and J 8 bases; bases outside gene matches: 11. The CDR3 loop reads CASLRDRGVRGYTF. Here the CDR3 DNA reads TGTGCCAGCCTCCGGGACAGGGGAGTTAGGGGCTACACCTTC.

This clone was observed once. This chain joins TRBV18 and TRBJ2-1; a weak D match, TRBD1 (6 bases). V shed 3 bases and J shed 5 bases, with 20 bases lying between them. This CDR3 is built from 17 residues. The germline V gene encodes CDR1 KGHSH and CDR2 LQKENI. CDR3 sequence (DNA): TGTGCCAGCTCACCTAGACAGGTACTAGGACGGGACAATGAGCAGTTCTTC. Its translation: CASSPRQVLGRDNEQFF.

The chain joins TRBV19 to TRBJ1-2; D is uncertain. The CDR3 has 12 amino acids. The germline V gene encodes CDR1 LNHDA and CDR2 SQIVND (reference sequence). V dropped 4 bases and J dropped 4 bases, with 7 bases sitting between them. This CDR3 is CASSNLLYGYTF. CDR3 nucleotides: TGTGCCAGTAGTAATCTACTCTATGGCTACACCTTC.

V usage is TRBV3-1 (or the pseudogene TRBV3-2) and J usage is TRBJ2-5; TRBD2 matches at 7 bases. The CDR3 loop spans 16 amino acids. Germline CDR1 is LGHDT and CDR2 is YNNKEL (reference sequence). Losses at the gene ends were 1 base for V and 1 base for J; bases not matched to a gene: 6. CDR3 amino acids: CASSQGWLAVQETQYF. The CDR3 nucleotides read TGTGCCAGCAGCCAAGGGTGGCTAGCGGTCCAAGAGACCCAGTACTTC.

The chain uses TRBV4-2 and TRBJ2-7; 12 bases line up with TRBD1. V was pared by 1 base and J by 7 bases, with 5 bases of the junction left unmatched. CDR1 is LGHNA, CDR2 YNFKEQ, per germline. The CDR3 contains 15 residues. CDR3 DNA: TGTGCCAGCAGCCAAGCGGGACAGGGGGCATGGGAGCAGTACTTC. This gives the protein CASSQAGQGAWEQYF.

Points on this clone: Other nucleotide sequences from this sample produce the same CDR3. CDR3 protein: CASSVGQNQPQHF. The CDR3 nucleotides read TGTGCCAGCAGCGTAGGACAGAATCAGCCCCAGCATTTT. The V gene is TRBV9, the J gene TRBJ1-5, with D possibly matching TRBD1 (5 bases). The CDR3 is 13 residues long. Trimming stripped 0 bases from V and 4 bases from J, with 5 bases between. CDR1 is SGDLS and CDR2 is YYNGEE in the germline V gene.

The chain has TRBV18 and TRBJ1-5; 8 nucleotides line up with TRBD1. The CDR3 sequence is 17 residues long. Germline CDR1 is KGHSH and CDR2 is LQKENI. With 1 base clipped from V and 3 bases from J, the junction kept 8 bases outside the gene matches. CDR3 DNA sequence: TGTGCCAGCTCACCACTCCCGGCAGGGGGCTCCAATCAGCCCCAGCATTTT. This sequence encodes CASSPLPAGGSNQPQHF.

This rearrangement joins TRBV2 to TRBJ1-1, with D perhaps TRBD1 (5 bases). CDR3 length: 14 amino acids. Germline V gives CDR1 SNHLY, CDR2 FYNNEI. Trimming left V 3 bases short and J 3 bases short, with 11 bases between. CDR3 in amino acids: CASSELGAHTEAFF. CDR3 DNA sequence: TGTGCCAGCAGTGAGTTAGGGGCGCACACTGAAGCTTTCTTT.

The chain links TRBV10-2 to TRBJ1-5; 8 bases are a match to TRBD1. The CDR3 has 14 residues. Germline CDR1 is WSHSY and CDR2 is SAAADI. V was clipped by 6 bases and J by 6 bases; unmatched bases: 7. In DNA form, the CDR3 reads TGCGCCAGCAGCACGAGACAGGGGAGTCAGCCCCAGCATTTT. Translating gives CASSTRQGSQPQHF.

The chain recombines TRBV18 with TRBJ1-5; 7 bases match TRBD1. This CDR3 spans 16 amino acids. After removal of 3 bases from V and 4 bases from J, the junction contained 9 bases not matched to a gene. Germline CDR1 KGHSH, CDR2 LQKENI. CDR3 amino acids: CASSPDRVRGNQPQHF. The CDR3 bases are TGTGCCAGCTCACCCGACAGGGTTCGAGGGAATCAGCCCCAGCATTTT. The variable domain in full, completed from reference TRBV18 and TRBJ1-5, reads NAGVMQNPRHLVRRRGQEARLRCSPMKGHSHVYWYRQLPEEGLKFMVYLQKENIIDESGMPKERFSAEFPKEGPSILRIQQVVRGDSAAYFCASSPDRVRGNQPQHFGDGTRLSIL.

This chain uses TRBV24-1 with TRBJ2-3; 7 bases are shared with TRBD2. Germline-derived CDR1 and CDR2 are KGHDR and SFDVKD. The V segment lost 5 bases and the J segment 2 bases; nucleotides outside the gene matches: 3. The CDR3 spans 14 residues. The DNA for the CDR3 is TGTGCCACCAGTGGAGGACTAGACACAGATACGCAGTATTTT. This gives the protein CATSGGLDTDTQYF.

V is TRBV14 and J is TRBJ2-1, with a weak D call TRBD2 (6 bases). The CDR3 loop spans 16 amino acids. Germline lookup yields CDR1 SGHDN and CDR2 FVKESK. Trimming stripped 0 bases from V and 10 bases from J, with 19 bases between. The CDR3 protein is CASSQDPLRPGGEQFF. CDR3 DNA sequence: TGTGCCAGCAGCCAAGATCCCCTGCGGCCTGGGGGGGAGCAGTTCTTC.